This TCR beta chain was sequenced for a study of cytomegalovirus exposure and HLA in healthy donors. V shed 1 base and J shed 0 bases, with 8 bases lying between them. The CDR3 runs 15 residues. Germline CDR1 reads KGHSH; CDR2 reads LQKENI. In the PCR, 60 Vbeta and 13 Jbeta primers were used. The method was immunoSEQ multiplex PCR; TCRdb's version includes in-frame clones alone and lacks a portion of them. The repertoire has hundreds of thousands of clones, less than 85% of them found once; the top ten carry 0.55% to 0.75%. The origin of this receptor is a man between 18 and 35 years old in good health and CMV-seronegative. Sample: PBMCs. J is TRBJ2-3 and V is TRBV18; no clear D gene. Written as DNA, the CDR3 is TGTGCCAGCTCACCACAAGCGTCTAGCACAGATACGCAGTATTTT. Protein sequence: CASSPQASSTDTQYF.